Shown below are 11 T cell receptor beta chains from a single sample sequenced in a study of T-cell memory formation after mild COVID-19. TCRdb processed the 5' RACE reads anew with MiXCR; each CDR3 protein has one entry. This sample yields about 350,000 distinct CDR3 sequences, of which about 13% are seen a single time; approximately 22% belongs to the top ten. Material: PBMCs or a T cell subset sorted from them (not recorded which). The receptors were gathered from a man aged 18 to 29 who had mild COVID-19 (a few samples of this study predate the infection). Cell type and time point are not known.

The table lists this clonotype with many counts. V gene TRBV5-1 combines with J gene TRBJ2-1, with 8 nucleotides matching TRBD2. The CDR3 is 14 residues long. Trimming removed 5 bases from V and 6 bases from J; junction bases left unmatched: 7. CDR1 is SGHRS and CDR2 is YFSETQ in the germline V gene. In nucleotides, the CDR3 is TGCGCCAGCAGACGGGGGGGCCACGGCAATGAGCAGTTCTTC. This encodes CASRRGGHGNEQFF.

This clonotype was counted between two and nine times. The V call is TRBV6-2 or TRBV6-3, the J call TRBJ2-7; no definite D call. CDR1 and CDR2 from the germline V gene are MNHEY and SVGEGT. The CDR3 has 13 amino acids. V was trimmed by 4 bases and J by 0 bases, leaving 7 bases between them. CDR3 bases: TGTGCCAGCAGTTGGGCAGGCTCCTACGAGCAGTACTTC. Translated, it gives CASSWAGSYEQYF.

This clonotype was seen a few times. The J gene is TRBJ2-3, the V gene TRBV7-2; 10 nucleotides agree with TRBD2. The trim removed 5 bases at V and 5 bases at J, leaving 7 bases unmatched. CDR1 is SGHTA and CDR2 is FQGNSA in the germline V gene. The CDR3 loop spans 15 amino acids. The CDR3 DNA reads TGTGCCAGCAGCCCGCGGGTAGCGGGGGGAGATACGCAGTATTTT. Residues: CASSPRVAGGDTQYF.

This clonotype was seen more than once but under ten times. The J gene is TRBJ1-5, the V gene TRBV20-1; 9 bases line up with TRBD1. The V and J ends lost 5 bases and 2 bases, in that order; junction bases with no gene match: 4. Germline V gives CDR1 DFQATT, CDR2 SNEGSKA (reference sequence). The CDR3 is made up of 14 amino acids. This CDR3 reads CSAWTGEGNQPQHF. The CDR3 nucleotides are TGCAGTGCTTGGACAGGGGAAGGCAATCAGCCCCAGCATTTT.

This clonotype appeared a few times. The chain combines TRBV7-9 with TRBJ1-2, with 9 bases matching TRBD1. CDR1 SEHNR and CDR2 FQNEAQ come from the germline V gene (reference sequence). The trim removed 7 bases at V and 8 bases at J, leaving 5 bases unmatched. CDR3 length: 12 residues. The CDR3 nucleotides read TGTGCCAGCAAGGGACAGGGATTGGGCTACACCTTC. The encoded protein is CASKGQGLGYTF.

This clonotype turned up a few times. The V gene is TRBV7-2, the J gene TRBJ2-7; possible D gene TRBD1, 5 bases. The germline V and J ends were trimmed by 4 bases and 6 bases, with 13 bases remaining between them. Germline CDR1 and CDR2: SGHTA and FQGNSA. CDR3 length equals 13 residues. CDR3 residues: CASSSQERLEQYF. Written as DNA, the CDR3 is TGTGCCAGCAGCTCACAGGAGCGTCTCGAGCAGTACTTC.

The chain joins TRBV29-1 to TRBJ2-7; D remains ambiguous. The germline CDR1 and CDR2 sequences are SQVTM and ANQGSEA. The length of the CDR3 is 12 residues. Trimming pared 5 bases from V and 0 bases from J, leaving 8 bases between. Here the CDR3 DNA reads TGCAGCGTTTACACGAACTCCTACGAGCAGTACTTC. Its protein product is CSVYTNSYEQYF.

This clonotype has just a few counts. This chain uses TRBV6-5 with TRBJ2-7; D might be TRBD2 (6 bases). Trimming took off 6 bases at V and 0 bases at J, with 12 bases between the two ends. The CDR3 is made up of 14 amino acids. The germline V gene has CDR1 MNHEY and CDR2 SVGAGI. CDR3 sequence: CASRSHGGSYEQYV. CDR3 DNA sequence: TGTGCCAGCAGATCACACGGGGGCTCCTACGAGCAGTACGTC.

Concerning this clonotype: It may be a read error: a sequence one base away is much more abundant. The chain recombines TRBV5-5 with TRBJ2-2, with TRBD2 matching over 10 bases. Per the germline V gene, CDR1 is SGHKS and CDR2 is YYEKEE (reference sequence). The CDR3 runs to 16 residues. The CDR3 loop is CASSYSGGTNTAELFF. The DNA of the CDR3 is TGTGCCAGCAGCTATAGCGGGGGGACTAACACCGCGGAGCTGTTTTTT.

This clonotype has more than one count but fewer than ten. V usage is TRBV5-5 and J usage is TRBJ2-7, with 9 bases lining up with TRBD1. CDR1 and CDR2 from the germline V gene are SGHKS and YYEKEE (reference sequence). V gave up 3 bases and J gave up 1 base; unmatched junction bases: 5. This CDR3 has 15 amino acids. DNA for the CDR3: TGTGCCAGCAGCTCCCGGACAGGGGCTTCCTACGAGCAGTACTTC. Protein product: CASSSRTGASYEQYF.

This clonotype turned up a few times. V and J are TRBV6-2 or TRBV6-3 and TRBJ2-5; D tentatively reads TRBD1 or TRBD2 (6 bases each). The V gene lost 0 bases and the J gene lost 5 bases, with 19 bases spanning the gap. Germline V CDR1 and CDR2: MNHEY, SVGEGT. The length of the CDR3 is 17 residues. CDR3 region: CASSYSKFGGLRETQYF. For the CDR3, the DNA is TGTGCCAGCAGTTACTCGAAGTTTGGGGGGCTCCGGGAGACCCAGTACTTC.